Listed below are T cell receptor beta chains from one sample, sequenced in a study of monozygotic twins with cystic fibrosis. The assay was immunoSEQ multiplex PCR, and TCRdb's table has in-frame clones only and misses some. Here the sample spans fewer than 30,000 clones, approximately 96% being singletons. The material sequenced was blood. The receptors come from a girl aged 2 to 10 with cystic fibrosis. Both conserved end residues are part of each CDR3. Each record gives: D gene, V gene, J gene, clone size, CDR3 DNA, CDR3 protein. The D gene is left open where the match is weak. Rows give clone size only sometimes, using once, few, many, or a class for an expanded clone.

d_call: TRBD1
v_call: TRBV15
j_call: TRBJ1-2
clone_size: NA
cdr3_nt: TGTGCCACCACCTGGGACAGGGACGAAGACTATGGCTACACCTTC
cdr3_aa: CATTWDRDEDYGYTF

d_call: NA
v_call: TRBV5-4
j_call: TRBJ1-3
clone_size: NA
cdr3_nt: TGTGCCAGTTCCGGCCAACATACTGCCTCTGGAAACACCATATATTTT
cdr3_aa: CASSGQHTASGNTIYF

d_call: TRBD1
v_call: TRBV7-2
j_call: TRBJ2-7
clone_size: NA
cdr3_nt: TGTGCCAGCAGCCCGGTGGGACAGGGGCCCTCCTACGAGCAGTACTTC
cdr3_aa: CASSPVGQGPSYEQYF

d_call: TRBD1
v_call: TRBV10-3
j_call: TRBJ1-1
clone_size: once
cdr3_nt: TGTGCCATCAGACTGACAGGGGACGAGAGAACTGAAGCTTTCTTT
cdr3_aa: CAIRLTGDERTEAFF

d_call: NA
v_call: TRBV9
j_call: TRBJ2-3
clone_size: NA
cdr3_nt: TGTGCCAGCAGTCCAGAGGGGAGCCACACAGATACGCAGTATTTT
cdr3_aa: CASSPEGSHTDTQYF

d_call: NA
v_call: TRBV2
j_call: TRBJ1-3
clone_size: NA
cdr3_nt: TGTGCCAGCAGTGAAAGGTGGGGGTCGGTAAACACCATATATTTT
cdr3_aa: CASSERWGSVNTIYF

d_call: TRBD1
v_call: TRBV7-2
j_call: TRBJ1-2
clone_size: NA
cdr3_nt: TGTGCCAGCAGCGCAAGACAGGGGAACTATGGCTACACCTTC
cdr3_aa: CASSARQGNYGYTF

d_call: NA
v_call: TRBV27
j_call: TRBJ1-1
clone_size: NA
cdr3_nt: TGTGCCAGCAGTTTACAATCTGCGAACACTGAAGCTTTCTTT
cdr3_aa: CASSLQSANTEAFF

d_call: NA
v_call: TRBV27
j_call: TRBJ1-2
clone_size: NA
cdr3_nt: TGTGCCAGCAGTTTTCAAGGAAGCGAGGGACTCCTAGGCTACACCTTC
cdr3_aa: CASSFQGSEGLLGYTF

d_call: NA
v_call: TRBV4-1
j_call: TRBJ1-1
clone_size: NA
cdr3_nt: TGCGCCAGCAGCCAAGATCAGGCTAACACTGAAGCTTTCTTT
cdr3_aa: CASSQDQANTEAFF

d_call: TRBD2
v_call: TRBV11-3
j_call: TRBJ2-1
clone_size: NA
cdr3_nt: TGTGCCAGCAGCTTAAAGCGGGAAATCGGTGAGCAGTTCTTC
cdr3_aa: CASSLKREIGEQFF

d_call: NA
v_call: TRBV29-1
j_call: TRBJ2-2
clone_size: NA
cdr3_nt: TGCAGCGTTGGGGTCGGACTGAACACCGGGGAGCTGTTTTTT
cdr3_aa: CSVGVGLNTGELFF

d_call: NA
v_call: TRBV30
j_call: TRBJ2-1
clone_size: NA
cdr3_nt: TGTGCCGGGGGCTCCACAAACTCCCTCTACAATGAGCAGTTCTTC
cdr3_aa: CAGGSTNSLYNEQFF

d_call: TRBD2
v_call: TRBV7-3
j_call: TRBJ2-3
clone_size: NA
cdr3_nt: TGTGCCAGCAGCTTAAGTAGCGGGCCCGCCACAGATACGCAGTATTTT
cdr3_aa: CASSLSSGPATDTQYF

d_call: NA
v_call: TRBV7-9
j_call: TRBJ2-7
clone_size: NA
cdr3_nt: TGTGCCAGCGGGCGGAGTTACGAGCAGTACTTC
cdr3_aa: CASGRSYEQYF

d_call: NA
v_call: TRBV6-5
j_call: TRBJ1-5
clone_size: NA
cdr3_nt: TGTGCCAGCAGGCGGGGCGCCTATAGCAATCAGCCCCAGCATTTT
cdr3_aa: CASRRGAYSNQPQHF

d_call: TRBD2
v_call: TRBV19
j_call: TRBJ2-2
clone_size: NA
cdr3_nt: TGTGCCAGTAGTATGGAGGGACTAGCGGGAGGATGGGGCACCGGGGAGCTGTTTTTT
cdr3_aa: CASSMEGLAGGWGTGELFF

d_call: NA
v_call: TRBV6-1
j_call: TRBJ2-1
clone_size: NA
cdr3_nt: TGTGCCAGCAGTGAAAATTACAATGAGCAGTTCTTC
cdr3_aa: CASSENYNEQFF

d_call: NA
v_call: TRBV30
j_call: TRBJ2-2
clone_size: NA
cdr3_nt: TGTGCCTGGAGTGTGTTGGACTCCAACACCGGGGAGCTGTTTTTT
cdr3_aa: CAWSVLDSNTGELFF